This T cell receptor (beta chain) was obtained from a study of response to subunit inactivated influenza vaccine. One entry per CDR3 protein results from TCRdb running MiXCR on the RT-PCR reads. The sample consists of some 500,000 distinct CDR3 sequences, 15% to 20% of them appearing once. Only a few counts were recorded for this clonotype. What it binds is not known. Study results and limitations: New T cells are recruited in small numbers by each seasonal influenza vaccination, according to the authors' suggestion.

The clonotype was recovered from a man between 45 and 75 years old who received an inactivated influenza vaccine. Sequenced material: CD4+ T cells sorted from PBMCs, taken less than 30 months after vaccination.

The CDR3 DNA sequence: TGTGCCACCAGAGTCGTAGCCGCGGGCGAAAAACTGTTTTTT. Translating it yields CATRVVAAGEKLFF. The chain employs TRBV15 and TRBJ1-4; no firm D call. Germline values: CDR1 LNHNV, CDR2 YYDKDF (reference sequence). The CDR3 has 14 amino acids. The ends were cut back, 6 bases at V and 8 bases at J, with 16 bases in the middle. The variable domain in full, with the rest retrieved from reference TRBV15 and TRBJ1-4, is DAMVIQNPRYQVTQFGKPVTLSCSQTLNHNVMYWYQQKSSQAPKLLFHYYDKDFNNEADTPDNFQSRRPNTSFCFLDIRSPGLGDTAMYLCATRVVAAGEKLFFGSGTQLSVL.